This T cell receptor (beta chain) was identified during a study of T-cell memory formation after mild COVID-19. V gave up 5 bases and J gave up 2 bases; unmatched junction bases: 5. CDR3 size: 14 residues. This clonotype was seen at least ten times. The antigen remains unidentified. From the 5' RACE reads, TCRdb called clonotypes with MiXCR, one entry per CDR3 protein. This table holds approximately 560,000 distinct CDR3 sequences, around 15% found once. Findings of the study overall: Clones shrinking from day 15 to 85 showed even CD4/CD8 mixes; later expanders tilted CD4+.

Specimen: PBMCs or a T cell subset sorted from them (not recorded which). This chain links TRBV12-3 or TRBV12-4 with TRBJ2-7; 8 bases fit TRBD2. The sequence derives from an adult woman who had mild COVID-19 (a few samples of this study predate the infection). Cell type and time point are not known. CDR3 sequence (DNA): TGTGCCAGCAGTAGCGGGGGTTTGGCCTACGAGCAGTACTTC. Its translation is CASSSGGLAYEQYF.